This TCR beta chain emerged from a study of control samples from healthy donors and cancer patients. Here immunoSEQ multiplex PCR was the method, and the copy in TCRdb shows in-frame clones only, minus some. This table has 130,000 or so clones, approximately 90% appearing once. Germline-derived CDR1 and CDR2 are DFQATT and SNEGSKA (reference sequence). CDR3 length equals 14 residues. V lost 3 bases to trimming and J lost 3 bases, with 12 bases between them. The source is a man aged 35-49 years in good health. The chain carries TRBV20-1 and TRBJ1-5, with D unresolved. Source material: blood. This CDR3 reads CSASRGVDNQPQHF. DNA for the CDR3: TGCAGTGCTAGTCGGGGAGTAGACAATCAGCCCCAGCATTTT.